Sequencing of this T cell receptor beta chain was carried out in a study of blood T cell repertoires in COVID-19. Study-wide context: Samples taken during acute and convalescent COVID-19 were collected in the United States, Italy and Spain.

As processed by the authors: For nucleated cells, counts were estimated from reference gene primer amplification. Only in-frame clones appear in the TCRdb table, and some are missing; sequencing was by immunoSEQ multiplex PCR. V, J and clone size were drawn from that table, and D and trimming were deduced from the DNA. The sample holds 130,000 to 150,000 clones, 87% seen once. The CDR3 spans 13 residues. The germline gives CDR1 MGHDK, CDR2 SYGVNS. V dropped 4 bases and J dropped 12 bases, with 13 bases sitting between them. The sequencing sample was made of peripheral blood. The clonotype comes from an older man with acute or convalescent COVID-19. This chain connects TRBV25-1 to TRBJ1-6; a possible D gene is TRBD1 (5 bases). The CDR3, as DNA: TGTGCCAGCAGTGTCAGGGTTAGTGAACCCCTCCACTTT. Translating gives CASSVRVSEPLHF.